Below, 29 T cell receptor beta chains from the same sample are listed, as sequenced in a study of shared clonotypes between healthy human individuals. TCRdb's copy holds only in-frame clones and misses some; the assay was immunoSEQ multiplex PCR. The sample contains about half a million clones, 70% to 80% of which appear only once. What was sequenced was PBMCs. The origin of the receptors is a woman in her forties in good health. Some clones in this sample may be carry-over from other donors' samples.

The chain has TRBV7-9 and TRBJ2-7; 12 bases map to TRBD2. The V gene's germline CDR1 is SEHNR and CDR2 FQNEAQ (reference sequence). The junction had 5 bases not matched to a gene; V was cut back by 3 bases and J by 5 bases. The CDR3 consists of 15 residues. CDR3 residues: CASSFALAGGHEQYF. The CDR3 bases are TGTGCCAGCAGCTTTGCACTAGCGGGAGGTCACGAGCAGTACTTC.

The rearrangement uses TRBV5-1 and TRBJ1-1; D uncertain. Trimming took 0 bases from V and 1 from J, leaving 7 bases between them. CDR1 is SGHRS and CDR2 is YFSETQ in the germline V gene. The CDR3 has 14 amino acids. CDR3 DNA: TGCGCCAGCAGCTTGGACGCGGGGAACACTGAAGCTTTCTTT. Translated, it gives CASSLDAGNTEAFF. The entire variable domain, with the rest obtained from reference TRBV5-1 and TRBJ1-1, is as follows: KAGVTQTPRYLIKTRGQQVTLSCSPISGHRSVSWYQQTPGQGLQFLFEYFSETQRNKGNFPGRFSGRQFSNSRSEMNVSTLELGDSALYLCASSLDAGNTEAFFGQGTRLTVV.

The chain is built from TRBV6-5 and TRBJ2-7; unclear D gene. Between the trimmed V and J ends, which lost 0 bases and 7 bases, there was a span of 7 bases. Germline lookup yields CDR1 MNHEY and CDR2 SVGAGI. CDR3 length: 12 amino acids. The CDR3 sequence is CASSYSAKEQYF. In DNA form, the CDR3 reads TGTGCCAGCAGTTACTCGGCTAAGGAGCAGTACTTC.

A single count supports this clone. The J gene is TRBJ2-3, the V gene TRBV5-1, with 10 nucleotides matching TRBD2. This CDR3 has 16 amino acids. Per germline, CDR1 SGHRS and CDR2 YFSETQ. J gave up 2 bases and V 0 bases, and 3 bases lay outside the gene matches. The DNA of the CDR3 is TGCGCCAGCAGCTTGGAAGCGGGAGGGCCCACAGATACGCAGTATTTT. This codes for CASSLEAGGPTDTQYF. Combining the CDR3 with reference TRBV5-1 and TRBJ2-3 gives the whole variable domain KAGVTQTPRYLIKTRGQQVTLSCSPISGHRSVSWYQQTPGQGLQFLFEYFSETQRNKGNFPGRFSGRQFSNSRSEMNVSTLELGDSALYLCASSLEAGGPTDTQYFGPGTRLTVL.

The chain carries TRBV5-1 and TRBJ1-4; TRBD1 agrees at 9 bases. The CDR3 runs to 13 residues. After removal of 5 bases from V and 5 bases from J, the junction contained 1 base not matched to a gene. Germline V lookup: CDR1 SGHRS, CDR2 YFSETQ. CDR3 protein: CASRGQGNEKLFF. The CDR3 bases are TGCGCCAGCAGGGGACAGGGAAATGAAAAACTGTTTTTT.

The chain couples TRBV9 to TRBJ2-5; no firm D call. V was shortened by 0 bases and J by 5 bases, with 14 bases between the two germline ends. Per the germline V gene, CDR1 is SGDLS and CDR2 is YYNGEE. The CDR3 extends over 15 amino acids. In DNA form, the CDR3 reads TGTGCCAGCAGCGTAGGAGAAAGGGTAAAGGAGACCCAGTACTTC. Translation gives CASSVGERVKETQYF. The full variable domain, rest sourced from reference TRBV9 and TRBJ2-5, is DSGVTQTPKHLITATGQRVTLRCSPRSGDLSVYWYQQSLDQGLQFLIQYYNGEERAKGNILERFSAQQFPDLHSELNLSSLELGDSALYFCASSVGERVKETQYFGPGTRLLVL.

V is TRBV2 and J is TRBJ2-2, with 7 bases matching TRBD1. The germline V gene encodes CDR1 SNHLY and CDR2 FYNNEI. V was pared by 4 bases and J by 4 bases, with 6 bases of the junction left unmatched. The CDR3 has 15 amino acids. DNA of the CDR3: TGTGCCAGCAGTGGTATTCCAGGGGGCACCGGGGAGCTGTTTTTT. It translates to CASSGIPGGTGELFF. Based on the CDR3 plus reference TRBV2 and TRBJ2-2, the full variable domain is EPEVTQTPSHQVTQMGQEVILRCVPISNHLYFYWYRQILGQKVEFLVSFYNNEISEKSEIFDDQFSVERPDGSNFTLKIRSTKLEDSAMYFCASSGIPGGTGELFFGEGSRLTVL.

V is TRBV5-4 and J is TRBJ2-2; 7 bases are shared with TRBD2. Germline V gene sequence: CDR1 SGHNT, CDR2 YYREEE (reference sequence). The V gene end was trimmed by 4 bases and the J gene end by 5 bases; junction bases not matched to a gene: 14. This CDR3 contains 17 residues. The CDR3 DNA reads TGTGCCAGCAGCCCCCCTCGGGGCGCGGGGGTAACCGGGGAGCTGTTTTTT. Protein: CASSPPRGAGVTGELFF.

The chain has TRBV9 and TRBJ1-2, with D hard to call. The germline V and J ends were trimmed by 2 bases and 5 bases, with 13 bases remaining between them. CDR1 is SGDLS and CDR2 is YYNGEE in the germline V gene. The CDR3 runs to 14 residues. DNA of the CDR3: TGTGCCAGCAGCGTTAGCGGAGGGCTGTATGGCTACACCTTC. It translates to CASSVSGGLYGYTF.

The chain uses TRBV2 and TRBJ2-7; 13 bases align to TRBD2. Germline CDR1 is SNHLY and CDR2 is FYNNEI. The CDR3 is made up of 17 amino acids. With V trimmed by 7 bases and J by 1 base, 10 bases remained unmatched. The CDR3 sequence is CASILAGGTTTSYEQYF. The CDR3, as DNA: TGTGCCAGCATACTAGCGGGAGGGACCACGACATCCTACGAGCAGTACTTC.

J is TRBJ2-1 and V is TRBV30; TRBD2 matches at 7 bases. The CDR3 runs 15 residues. Per germline, CDR1 GTSNPN and CDR2 SVGIG (reference sequence). Trimming at V came to 1 base and at J to 3 bases, leaving 6 bases not matched to a gene. The CDR3, as DNA: TGTGCCTGGAGTGAGGGTAGCGGGCACTACAATGAGCAGTTCTTC. Protein: CAWSEGSGHYNEQFF.

This chain links TRBV28 with TRBJ2-7; TRBD2 might be the D (5 bases). CDR1 and CDR2 (germline): MDHEN, SYDVKM. This CDR3 is built from 15 residues. V gave up 6 bases and J gave up 2 bases, with 17 bases separating them. The CDR3 region is CASSPEGKAPYEQYF. CDR3 bases: TGTGCCAGCAGCCCCGAGGGCAAAGCTCCCTACGAGCAGTACTTC. Drawing the rest from reference TRBV28 and TRBJ2-7, the complete variable domain is DVKVTQSSRYLVKRTGEKVFLECVQDMDHENMFWYRQDPGLGLRLIYFSYDVKMKEKGDIPEGYSVSREKKERFSLILESASTNQTSMYLCASSPEGKAPYEQYFGPGTRLTVT.

The V gene is TRBV30, the J gene TRBJ2-7, with TRBD1 matching over 12 bases. The germline gives CDR1 GTSNPN, CDR2 SVGIG (reference sequence). This CDR3 has 15 residues. Trimming took 3 bases from V and 3 from J; bases not matched to a gene: 6. This CDR3 is CAWSARDRGLYEQYF. Written as DNA, the CDR3 is TGTGCCTGGAGCGCCCGGGACAGGGGGCTCTACGAGCAGTACTTC.

The chain has TRBV4-1 and TRBJ2-7; 9 nucleotides match TRBD2. The V gene's germline CDR1 is MGHRA and CDR2 YSYEKL. The CDR3 extends over 16 amino acids. Trimming cost V 1 base and J 4 bases; bases outside gene matches: 8. The CDR3 DNA reads TGCGCCAGCAGCCAAGTGAGTCGTAGCGGGAGTTACGAGCAGTACTTC. Encoded protein: CASSQVSRSGSYEQYF.

Comment on this clone: This clone may be a read error of a much larger clone one base away. The V call is TRBV2, the J call TRBJ2-7, with D unresolved. Trimming pared 7 bases from V and 1 base from J, leaving 5 bases between. The CDR3 totals 11 residues. The V gene's germline CDR1 is SNHLY and CDR2 FYNNEI. The CDR3 DNA reads TGTGCCAGCACCGATTCCTACGAGCAGTACTTC. Amino acid sequence: CASTDSYEQYF.

The chain employs TRBV4-3 and TRBJ2-1, with D possibly being TRBD1 (6 bases). The CDR3 is made up of 14 amino acids. V was cut by 4 bases and J by 8 bases, with 15 bases left in between. Germline V lookup: CDR1 LGHNA, CDR2 YSLEER. The CDR3 here is CASSLRQAEDEQFF. In DNA form, the CDR3 reads TGCGCCAGCAGCCTGCGACAGGCGGAGGATGAGCAGTTCTTC.

The chain couples TRBV5-1 to TRBJ1-5; D is undetermined. This CDR3 is built from 15 residues. Germline CDR1 reads SGHRS; CDR2 reads YFSETQ. Between the trimmed V and J ends, which lost 1 base and 0 bases, there was a span of 8 bases. The CDR3 reads CASSLLGYSNQPQHF. Written as DNA, the CDR3 is TGCGCCAGCAGCTTGTTGGGTTATAGCAATCAGCCCCAGCATTTT.

The V call is TRBV5-6, the J call TRBJ2-7; D possibly uses TRBD1 or TRBD2 (5 bases each). The V gene lost 0 bases and the J gene lost 2 bases, with 9 bases spanning the gap. Germline V lookup: CDR1 SGHDT, CDR2 YYEEEE. CDR3 length: 14 residues. CDR3 loop: CASSLVGGTYEQYF. CDR3 bases: TGTGCCAGCAGCTTGGTTGGGGGAACCTACGAGCAGTACTTC. The full variable domain, with the rest looked up from reference TRBV5-6 and TRBJ2-7, is DAGVTQSPTHLIKTRGQQVTLRCSPKSGHDTVSWYQQALGQGPQFIFQYYEEEERQRGNFPDRFSGHQFPNYSSELNVNALLLGDSALYLCASSLVGGTYEQYFGPGTRLTVT.

The chain links TRBV2 to TRBJ2-1, with a tentative D call TRBD2 (5 bases). This CDR3 is 15 amino acids long. Per the germline V gene, CDR1 is SNHLY and CDR2 is FYNNEI. V dropped 5 bases and J dropped 10 bases, with 21 bases sitting between them. The CDR3 region is CASSTGVVSGQEQFF. In DNA form, the CDR3 reads TGTGCCAGCAGTACTGGGGTAGTCAGCGGCCAAGAGCAGTTCTTC.

A note on this clone: Other DNA sequences in the same sample also yield this CDR3. The V gene is TRBV6-1, the J gene TRBJ1-3; D is perhaps TRBD1 (6 bases). Trimming cost V 4 bases and J 1 base, with 8 bases left between them. The CDR3 contains 14 residues. The germline CDR1 and CDR2 sequences are MNHNS and SASEGT. CDR3 protein: CASSATGSGNTIYF. Written as DNA, the CDR3 is TGTGCCAGCAGTGCCACAGGGTCTGGAAACACCATATATTTT.

A word on this clone: Possible read error: a much larger clone is one base away. The chain is built from TRBV7-8 and TRBJ2-3, with D unclear. Germline V gene sequence: CDR1 SGHVS, CDR2 FQNEAQ. Trimming pared 2 bases from V and 3 bases from J, leaving 0 bases between. The CDR3 is 11 residues long. The chain's CDR3 is CASSLTDTQYF. The CDR3 DNA reads as TGTGCCAGCAGCTTAACAGATACGCAGTATTTT.

The CDR3 DNA reads as TGTGCCAGCAGAGCACAGGGACGGGGCTACACCTTC. Translated: CASRAQGRGYTF. V gene TRBV2 combines with J gene TRBJ1-2; weak D call: TRBD1 (6 bases). The CDR3 totals 12 residues. Germline loops: CDR1 SNHLY, CDR2 FYNNEI. Trimming removed 6 bases from V and 8 bases from J, with 13 bases in between.

This clone was detected ten times or more. The chain uses TRBV6-1 and TRBJ1-1, with a weak D call TRBD1 (6 bases). Germline V gene sequence: CDR1 MNHNS, CDR2 SASEGT. With 6 bases removed from V and 0 bases from J, the gap between germline ends came to 8 bases. The CDR3 is 13 residues long. The CDR3 protein is CASRQGVNTEAFF. The CDR3 nucleotides read TGTGCCAGCAGACAGGGAGTGAACACTGAAGCTTTCTTT.

The chain combines TRBV4-1 with TRBJ1-2, with 12 bases matching TRBD1. The junction had 6 bases not matched to a gene; V was cut back by 3 bases and J by 7 bases. The germline V gene encodes CDR1 MGHRA and CDR2 YSYEKL. This CDR3 is built from 15 residues. CDR3 residues: CASSHAGTGGLGYTF. CDR3 DNA: TGCGCCAGCAGCCATGCCGGGACAGGGGGCCTTGGCTACACCTTC.

The table lists this clone with a few counts. The CDR3 here is CASKGRGRRDRLGFSYEQYF. The DNA of the CDR3 is TGTGCCAGCAAAGGGAGGGGAAGACGGGATCGCCTGGGGTTCTCCTACGAGCAGTACTTC. The V call is TRBV2, the J call TRBJ2-7; 7 bases match TRBD2. Germline V CDR1 and CDR2: SNHLY, FYNNEI. Trimming cost V 7 bases and J 0 bases; bases outside gene matches: 24. The CDR3 loop spans 20 amino acids.

The gene calls are TRBV4-3 and TRBJ2-7, with D possibly TRBD1 on 6 matching bases. In germline, CDR1 is LGHNA, CDR2 YSLEER. With 0 bases removed from V and 5 bases from J, the gap between germline ends came to 17 bases. The CDR3 has 16 residues. Here the CDR3 DNA reads TGCGCCAGCAGCCAAGAGCGGACCAGGGGTCGGGACGAGCAGTACTTC. It specifies CASSQERTRGRDEQYF.

V is TRBV2 and J is TRBJ2-1, with 14 positions matching TRBD2. CDR3 length: 16 residues. Germline V gene lookup returns CDR1 SNHLY and CDR2 FYNNEI. V gave up 3 bases and J gave up 9 bases; unmatched junction bases: 7. The CDR3 nucleotides are TGTGCCAGCAGTGACCCGGGACTAGCGGGAGTGAGTGAGCAGTTCTTC. Protein sequence: CASSDPGLAGVSEQFF.

The sample holds one count of this clone. The chain uses TRBV5-6 and TRBJ1-5; no firm D call. Germline V lookup: CDR1 SGHDT, CDR2 YYEEEE. V was clipped by 2 bases and J by 4 bases, with 13 bases between them. The CDR3 consists of 15 residues. The DNA for the CDR3 is TGTGCCAGCAGCTTTTGGAGAATTGGTAATCAGCCCCAGCATTTT. This gives the protein CASSFWRIGNQPQHF. The variable domain in full, completed from reference TRBV5-6 and TRBJ1-5, reads DAGVTQSPTHLIKTRGQQVTLRCSPKSGHDTVSWYQQALGQGPQFIFQYYEEEERQRGNFPDRFSGHQFPNYSSELNVNALLLGDSALYLCASSFWRIGNQPQHFGDGTRLSIL.

This clone was seen more than once but under ten times. The rearrangement joins TRBV11-2 to TRBJ2-1; D gene unclear. V lost 1 base and J lost 6, with 1 base in between. Germline CDR1 reads SGHAT; CDR2 reads FQNNGV. The CDR3 has 11 amino acids. CDR3 bases: TGTGCCAGCAGCTTAGCCAATGAGCAGTTCTTC. The encoded protein is CASSLANEQFF.